Listed below are T cell receptor beta chains from one sample, sequenced in a study of blood T cell repertoires in COVID-19. This table comes from immunoSEQ multiplex PCR, and its TCRdb copy is limited to in-frame clones, with some not included. The data hold 110,000 or so clones, with roughly 76% observed a single time. The sequenced sample consisted of peripheral blood. These receptors were taken from a woman aged 70-85 years with acute or convalescent COVID-19. The CDR3 runs from the conserved cysteine through the conserved F or W. Each record gives: CDR3 length, V gene, J gene, clone size, D gene, CDR3 protein, CDR3 DNA. D genes are given only for firm matches. Clone size is not always given. Where it is, it says once, few, many or a class for expanded clones.

CDR3 length: 14; V gene: TRBV5-6; J gene: TRBJ2-5; clone size: many; D gene: TRBD2; CDR3 protein: CASSLLAAQETQYF; CDR3 DNA: TGTGCCAGCAGCTTGCTAGCGGCCCAAGAGACCCAGTACTTC
CDR3 length: 15; V gene: TRBV2; J gene: TRBJ2-3; clone size: -; D gene: -; CDR3 protein: CASSEFPGSTDTQYF; CDR3 DNA: TGTGCCAGCAGTGAATTTCCAGGGAGCACAGATACGCAGTATTTT
CDR3 length: 16; V gene: TRBV6-6; J gene: TRBJ2-5; clone size: -; D gene: -; CDR3 protein: CASSREAFRFQETQYF; CDR3 DNA: TGTGCCAGCAGTCGAGAAGCCTTCAGGTTTCAAGAGACCCAGTACTTC
CDR3 length: 15; V gene: TRBV5-1; J gene: TRBJ2-1; clone size: -; D gene: TRBD2; CDR3 protein: CASSPSGGSYNEQFF; CDR3 DNA: TGCGCCAGCAGCCCGAGCGGGGGCTCCTACAATGAGCAGTTCTTC
CDR3 length: 16; V gene: TRBV4-1; J gene: TRBJ1-6; clone size: -; D gene: TRBD1; CDR3 protein: CASSQGGTGQGSPLHF; CDR3 DNA: TGCGCCAGCAGCCAAGGGGGGACAGGGCAGGGGTCACCCCTCCACTTT
CDR3 length: 16; V gene: TRBV9; J gene: TRBJ1-2; clone size: -; D gene: TRBD1; CDR3 protein: CASSGQTGTSDYGYTF; CDR3 DNA: TGTGCCAGCAGCGGACAGACAGGGACTAGTGACTATGGCTACACCTTC
CDR3 length: 16; V gene: TRBV28; J gene: TRBJ2-7; clone size: -; D gene: -; CDR3 protein: CASSSTGSNDPYEQYF; CDR3 DNA: TGTGCCAGCAGCTCCACAGGGTCCAATGATCCCTACGAGCAGTACTTC
CDR3 length: 13; V gene: TRBV10-1; J gene: TRBJ2-3; clone size: -; D gene: -; CDR3 protein: CASRRTGTDTQYF; CDR3 DNA: TGCGCCAGCAGACGGACAGGCACAGATACGCAGTATTTT
CDR3 length: 15; V gene: TRBV9; J gene: TRBJ1-5; clone size: -; D gene: -; CDR3 protein: CASSVAGTPYQPQHF; CDR3 DNA: TGTGCCAGCAGCGTAGCCGGGACACCTTATCAGCCCCAGCATTTT
CDR3 length: 17; V gene: TRBV5-1; J gene: TRBJ2-7; clone size: -; D gene: TRBD2; CDR3 protein: CASSEGLAGGLSYEQYF; CDR3 DNA: TGCGCCAGCAGCGAGGGACTAGCGGGAGGGCTCTCCTACGAGCAGTACTTC
CDR3 length: 14; V gene: TRBV9; J gene: TRBJ2-3; clone size: -; D gene: -; CDR3 protein: CASSVSGSTDTQYF; CDR3 DNA: TGTGCCAGCAGCGTGAGCGGGAGCACAGATACGCAGTATTTT
CDR3 length: 15; V gene: TRBV4-3; J gene: TRBJ2-7; clone size: -; D gene: TRBD1; CDR3 protein: CASSPGQDSSYEQYF; CDR3 DNA: TGCGCCAGCAGCCCAGGACAGGACAGCTCCTACGAGCAGTACTTC
CDR3 length: 14; V gene: TRBV7-8; J gene: TRBJ2-1; clone size: once; D gene: TRBD1; CDR3 protein: CASSTHRQGNEQFF; CDR3 DNA: TGTGCCAGCAGCACGCACCGACAGGGTAATGAGCAGTTCTTC
CDR3 length: 14; V gene: TRBV27; J gene: TRBJ1-4; clone size: -; D gene: TRBD1; CDR3 protein: CASSRQGALEKLFF; CDR3 DNA: TGTGCCAGCAGTCGACAGGGGGCGTTGGAAAAACTGTTTTTT
CDR3 length: 14; V gene: TRBV30; J gene: TRBJ2-3; clone size: -; D gene: TRBD1; CDR3 protein: CAWTRTGSIDTQYF; CDR3 DNA: TGTGCCTGGACTAGGACAGGGAGTATTGATACGCAGTATTTT
CDR3 length: 17; V gene: TRBV11-2; J gene: TRBJ2-1; clone size: -; D gene: -; CDR3 protein: CASSLVESRSSYNEQFF; CDR3 DNA: TGTGCCAGCAGCTTAGTGGAGTCGCGAAGCTCCTACAATGAGCAGTTCTTC
CDR3 length: 15; V gene: TRBV11-1; J gene: TRBJ1-3; clone size: -; D gene: -; CDR3 protein: CASSRGGQFGNTIYF; CDR3 DNA: TGTGCCAGCAGCCGCGGGGGGCAGTTTGGAAACACCATATATTTT
CDR3 length: 14; V gene: TRBV13; J gene: TRBJ1-4; clone size: -; D gene: TRBD1; CDR3 protein: CASSLGQGNEKLFF; CDR3 DNA: TGTGCCAGCAGCCTGGGACAGGGTAATGAAAAACTGTTTTTT
CDR3 length: 14; V gene: TRBV11-3; J gene: TRBJ2-1; clone size: -; D gene: -; CDR3 protein: CASSPLASYNEQFF; CDR3 DNA: TGTGCCAGCAGCCCCCTTGCTAGCTACAATGAGCAGTTCTTC